These T cell receptor beta chains were read from a single sample in a study of technical replicates of blood from a handful of donors. Assay: immunoSEQ multiplex PCR; the TCRdb copy retains only in-frame clones and omits some. The repertoire consists of roughly 74,000 clones, with about 91% occurring once and the leading ten covering 0.39%. Sequencing used T cells isolated from PBMCs. The receptor set was obtained from a human donor in good health. CDR3s include the opening cysteine and the closing phenylalanine or tryptophan. A D gene is named only where the DNA matches it firmly. Clone size is shown for a subset of rows, as once, few, many or a class of expanded clone.

j_gene	abundance	d_gene	v_gene	CDR3aa	CDR3nt
TRBJ1-2	.	TRBD1	TRBV30	CAWGTGDGYTF	TGTGCTTGGGGGACAGGGGATGGCTACACCTTC
TRBJ2-6	once	TRBD1	TRBV28	CASSGTGHSGANVLTF	TGTGCCAGCAGTGGGACAGGGCACTCTGGGGCCAACGTCCTGACTTTC
TRBJ1-2	.	.	TRBV7-9	CASTDPGSHYGYTF	TGTGCCAGCACCGACCCCGGGAGCCACTATGGCTACACCTTC
TRBJ1-1	.	TRBD1	TRBV28	CASTLSRTGTSEAFF	TGTGCCAGCACCCTATCTAGGACAGGTACTTCTGAAGCTTTCTTT
TRBJ2-3	.	TRBD2	TRBV19	CASSKDGLAGASYTDTQYF	TGTGCCAGTAGCAAAGACGGACTAGCGGGAGCCTCTTACACAGATACGCAGTATTTT
TRBJ2-7	.	.	TRBV25-1	CASSRDGSSYEQYF	TGTGCCAGCAGCCGGGACGGGAGCTCCTACGAGCAGTACTTC
TRBJ1-1	.	.	TRBV5-4	CASSFPDRHTEAFF	TGTGCCAGCAGCTTTCCCGACAGGCACACTGAAGCTTTCTTT
TRBJ1-1	once	TRBD1	TRBV19	CASSTDRANTEAFF	TGTGCCAGTAGTACGGACAGGGCGAACACTGAAGCTTTCTTT
TRBJ2-1	.	TRBD1	TRBV4-2	CASSQDDPGQGDTYNEQFF	TGTGCCAGCAGCCAAGATGACCCGGGACAGGGCGATACCTACAATGAGCAGTTCTTC
TRBJ1-4	.	.	TRBV7-9	CASSPGGINEKLFF	TGTGCCAGCAGCCCCGGAGGGATAAATGAAAAACTGTTTTTT
TRBJ2-1	.	TRBD2	TRBV28	CASSPTSGRLGEQFF	TGTGCCAGCAGTCCCACTAGCGGGAGACTGGGTGAGCAGTTCTTC
TRBJ2-7	.	TRBD2	TRBV6-6	CASRRTSGSSYEQYF	TGTGCCAGCAGAAGGACTAGCGGGAGTTCCTACGAGCAGTACTTC
TRBJ2-5	.	.	TRBV7-8	CASSQKLETQYF	TGTGCCAGCAGCCAGAAATTGGAGACCCAGTACTTC
TRBJ1-2	.	.	TRBV5-4	CASSFGEGPYSSVYGYTF	TGTGCCAGCAGCTTTGGTGAGGGCCCTTATTCTTCTGTCTATGGCTACACCTTC
TRBJ2-7	.	TRBD1	TRBV27	CASSLSLGQGEYF	TGTGCCAGCAGTTTATCGTTGGGACAGGGGGAGTACTTC
TRBJ2-7	.	TRBD2	TRBV7-9	CASSRAAGAYEQYF	TGTGCCAGCAGCCGCGCAGCGGGGGCCTACGAGCAGTACTTC
TRBJ1-1	.	TRBD1	TRBV28	CASTYGGQHMNTEAFF	TGTGCCAGCACCTATGGGGGACAGCACATGAACACTGAAGCTTTCTTT
TRBJ1-2	.	.	TRBV30	CAWSAPNEERPGYTF	TGTGCCTGGAGTGCGCCTAACGAGGAAAGGCCTGGCTACACCTTC
TRBJ1-5	few	TRBD1	TRBV7-2	CASSPRTGGNQPQHF	TGTGCCAGCAGCCCAAGGACAGGGGGCAATCAGCCCCAGCATTTT
TRBJ1-3	.	.	TRBV18	CASSPDLIKDSGNTIYF	TGTGCCAGCTCACCGGACTTGATAAAGGACAGTGGAAACACCATATATTTT
TRBJ2-7	.	TRBD1	TRBV27	CASSRRTGNYEQYF	TGTGCCAGCAGTCGTCGGACAGGGAACTACGAGCAGTACTTC
TRBJ2-1	.	TRBD2	TRBV5-1	CASSGGSGYNEQFF	TGCGCCAGCAGCGGAGGTAGCGGGTACAATGAGCAGTTCTTC
TRBJ2-7	.	TRBD2	TRBV6-1	CASSERERELLEQYF	TGTGCCAGCAGTGAAAGGGAGCGGGAGCTTCTCGAGCAGTACTTC
TRBJ1-2	.	TRBD1	TRBV11-2	CASSSSGDRGANYGYTF	TGTGCCAGCAGCTCTTCTGGGGACAGGGGAGCTAACTATGGCTACACCTTC
TRBJ1-1	.	.	TRBV5-6	CASSLDGTEAFF	TGTGCCAGCAGCTTGGACGGCACTGAAGCTTTCTTT
TRBJ2-7	few	.	TRBV6-4	CASSDSGCQGRAHEQYF	TGTGCCAGCAGTGACTCGGGCTGTCAGGGCAGGGCCCACGAGCAGTACTTC
TRBJ2-1	.	TRBD2	TRBV6-5	CASSLAGGPFEQFF	TGTGCCAGCAGTCTAGCGGGAGGGCCGTTTGAGCAGTTCTTC
TRBJ2-7	.	.	TRBV11-2	CASSFGWANSYEQYF	TGTGCCAGCAGCTTTGGCTGGGCAAATTCCTACGAGCAGTACTTC
TRBJ1-1	.	.	TRBV7-9	CASTQGGTEAFF	TGTGCCAGCACCCAGGGAGGCACTGAAGCTTTCTTT
TRBJ2-2	.	TRBD2	TRBV30	CACQGLAFTGELFF	TGTGCCTGTCAAGGACTAGCGTTTACCGGGGAGCTGTTTTTT
TRBJ1-1	.	.	TRBV13	CASSLVRGDTEAFF	TGTGCCAGCAGCTTAGTTCGGGGGGACACTGAAGCTTTCTTT
TRBJ2-7	.	TRBD2	TRBV30	CAWSLDSTSGVYEQYF	TGTGCCTGGAGCCTAGACTCGACTAGCGGGGTTTACGAGCAGTACTTC
TRBJ2-7	.	.	TRBV2	CASSGGVSYEQYF	TGTGCCAGCAGTGGCGGAGTTTCCTACGAGCAGTACTTC
TRBJ2-3	.	.	TRBV2	CASAQRLSTDTQYF	TGTGCCAGCGCCCAGCGCCTTAGCACAGATACGCAGTATTTT
TRBJ1-5	.	TRBD1	TRBV2	CASSPTGTRVFQPQHF	TGTGCCAGCAGCCCGACAGGGACAAGGGTTTTTCAGCCCCAGCATTTT
TRBJ2-3	.	.	TRBV7-6	CASSPPFTDTQYF	TGTGCCAGCAGCCCCCCCTTCACAGATACGCAGTATTTT
TRBJ1-2	.	.	TRBV4-3	CASSQDEANYGYTF	TGCGCCAGCAGCCAAGATGAGGCTAACTATGGCTACACCTTC
TRBJ2-7	.	TRBD2	TRBV4-3	CASSQHSGRYEQYF	TGCGCCAGCAGCCAACATAGCGGGAGATACGAGCAGTACTTC
TRBJ1-1	once	TRBD1	TRBV5-4	CASSFTQGGRNTEAFF	TGTGCCAGCAGCTTTACACAGGGGGGAAGAAACACTGAAGCTTTCTTT
TRBJ1-5	once	.	TRBV28	CASTIDRRYQPQHF	TGTGCCAGCACTATAGACAGGAGATATCAGCCCCAGCATTTT
TRBJ2-7	once	TRBD2	TRBV6-1	CASSGRDYTYEQYF	TGTGCCAGCAGTGGCCGGGACTACACCTACGAGCAGTACTTC
TRBJ1-5	.	.	TRBV6-4	CASSDDRSSQPQHF	TGTGCCAGCAGTGATGACAGGTCGTCACAGCCCCAGCATTTT
TRBJ2-7	.	.	TRBV19	CASSMPARGNEQYF	TGTGCCAGTAGTATGCCAGCACGGGGTAACGAGCAGTACTTC
TRBJ2-3	.	.	TRBV28	CASRGGGATDTQYF	TGTGCCAGCAGGGGAGGAGGAGCGACAGATACGCAGTATTTT
TRBJ1-1	.	.	TRBV5-1	CASSLARQNTEAFF	TGCGCCAGCAGCTTGGCCCGACAGAACACTGAAGCTTTCTTT